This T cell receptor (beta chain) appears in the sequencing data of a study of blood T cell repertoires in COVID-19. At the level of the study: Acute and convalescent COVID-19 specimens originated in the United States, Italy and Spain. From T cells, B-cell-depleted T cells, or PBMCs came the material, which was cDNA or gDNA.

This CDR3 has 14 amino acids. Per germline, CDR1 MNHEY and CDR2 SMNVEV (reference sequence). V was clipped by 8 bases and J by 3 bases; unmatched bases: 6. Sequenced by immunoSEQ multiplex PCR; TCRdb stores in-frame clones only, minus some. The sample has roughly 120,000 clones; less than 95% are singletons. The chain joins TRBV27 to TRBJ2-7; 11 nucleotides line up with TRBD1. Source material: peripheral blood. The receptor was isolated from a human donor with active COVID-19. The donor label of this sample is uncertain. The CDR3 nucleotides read TGTGCCAGCGGTGGACAGGGGGCCATCTACGAGCAGTACTTC. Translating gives CASGGQGAIYEQYF.